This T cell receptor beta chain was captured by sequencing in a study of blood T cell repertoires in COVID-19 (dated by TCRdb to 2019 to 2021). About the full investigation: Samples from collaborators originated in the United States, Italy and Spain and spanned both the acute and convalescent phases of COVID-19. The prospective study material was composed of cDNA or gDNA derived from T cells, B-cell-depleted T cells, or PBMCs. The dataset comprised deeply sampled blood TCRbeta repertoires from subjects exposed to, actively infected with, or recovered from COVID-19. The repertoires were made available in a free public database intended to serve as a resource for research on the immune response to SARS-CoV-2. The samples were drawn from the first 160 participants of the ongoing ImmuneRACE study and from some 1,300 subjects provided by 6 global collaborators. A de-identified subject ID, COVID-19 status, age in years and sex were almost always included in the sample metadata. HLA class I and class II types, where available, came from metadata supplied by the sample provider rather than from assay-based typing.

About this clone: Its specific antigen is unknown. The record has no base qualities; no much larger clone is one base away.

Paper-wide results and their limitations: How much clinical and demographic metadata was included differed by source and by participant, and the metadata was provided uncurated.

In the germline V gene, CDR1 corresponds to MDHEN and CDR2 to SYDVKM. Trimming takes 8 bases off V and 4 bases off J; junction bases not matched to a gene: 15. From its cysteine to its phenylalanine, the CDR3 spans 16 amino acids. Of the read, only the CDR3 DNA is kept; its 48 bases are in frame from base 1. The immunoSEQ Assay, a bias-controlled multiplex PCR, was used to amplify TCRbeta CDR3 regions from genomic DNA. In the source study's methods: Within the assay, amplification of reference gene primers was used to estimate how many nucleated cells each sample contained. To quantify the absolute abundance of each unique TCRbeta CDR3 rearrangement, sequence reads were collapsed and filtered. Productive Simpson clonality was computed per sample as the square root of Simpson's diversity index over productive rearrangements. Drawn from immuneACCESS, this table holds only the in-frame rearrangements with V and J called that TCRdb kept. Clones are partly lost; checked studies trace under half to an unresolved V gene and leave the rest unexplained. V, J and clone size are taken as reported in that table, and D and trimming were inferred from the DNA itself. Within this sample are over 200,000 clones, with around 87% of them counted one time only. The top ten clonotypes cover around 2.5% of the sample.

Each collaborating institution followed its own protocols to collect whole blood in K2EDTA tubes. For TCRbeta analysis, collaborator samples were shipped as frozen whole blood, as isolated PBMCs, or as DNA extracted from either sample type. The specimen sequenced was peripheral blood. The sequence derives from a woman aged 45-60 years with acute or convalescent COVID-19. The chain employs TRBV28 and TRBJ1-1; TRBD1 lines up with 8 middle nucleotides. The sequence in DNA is TGTGCCAGCGGCTTCGGGACAGGCGTTTTGGGCACTGAAGCTTTCTTT. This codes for CASGFGTGVLGTEAFF.